This T cell receptor (beta chain) was profiled in a study of blood T cells in healthy people across ages. A J-beta primer mix and a sample-barcoded 5' primer were used in a second PCR of roughly 7 to 12 cycles. One entry per CDR3 protein results from TCRdb running MiXCR on the 5' RACE reads. This table holds hundreds of thousands of distinct CDR3 sequences, roughly 25% found once. Germline CDR1 is MNHNY and CDR2 is SVGAGI (reference sequence). The CDR3 runs 13 residues. V lost 10 bases and J lost 7, with 16 bases in between. This clonotype was seen more than once but under ten times. There were at least 5.5 micrograms of total RNA extracted from every sample. The same data also contributed to another study, on T cells of mothers and their children. That study reports: Samples were obtained from three healthy Caucasian mothers and their six children. Related mother-child pairs showed slightly, non-significantly higher overlap than unrelated pairs. No persistent microchimeric T cell clones were detected.

This clonotype was obtained from a boy between 10 and 17 years old in good health. This chain links TRBV6-6 with TRBJ1-4; tentatively, D is TRBD1 (5 bases). The sequenced sample was blood. For the CDR3, the DNA is TGTGCCACCAATAAGCAGGGTGGTGAAAAACTGTTTTTT. This encodes CATNKQGGEKLFF.